Sequencing of this T cell receptor (beta chain) was carried out in a study of Ad26.COV2.S vaccination and SARS-CoV-2 variants. Sample treatment: around 19 received Ad26.COV2.S at low or high dose, single or two shots; about 5 received placebo; per-sample allocation not given. On day 63 after the first injection, vaccine and placebo recipients gave samples. Libraries were prepared by immunoSEQ multiplex PCR; TCRdb keeps only in-frame clonotypes and omits some of them. The top ten hold roughly 13% of the sample, which has some 480,000 clones, approximately 88% seen once. This clonotype originated in a person aged 18-60 years who received the Ad26.COV2.S COVID-19 vaccine or a placebo. Sequenced here: peripheral blood, sampled in a trial of Ad26.COV2.S vaccine versus placebo.

In nucleotides, the CDR3 is TGTGCCACCAGTGATCCGGGGGCCGAGGGATACAATGAGCAGTTCTTC. It translates to CATSDPGAEGYNEQFF. V is TRBV24-1 and J is TRBJ2-1; D could derive from TRBD1 or TRBD2 (6 bases each). Deletions cut 3 bases from V and 4 bases from J, with 15 bases between. CDR3 length: 16 amino acids. CDR1 and CDR2 from the germline V gene are KGHDR and SFDVKD.